This TCR beta chain originates from a study of T cell repertoires in cytomegalovirus infection. TCRdb recomputed calls from the reads with MiXCR, one row per CDR3 protein. The table shows around 900,000 distinct CDR3 sequences, with approximately 31% occurring only once. Note on this clonotype: The antigen remains undetermined.

The CDR3 totals 15 residues. In germline, CDR1 is SNHLY, CDR2 FYNNEI. Trimming cost V 6 bases and J 5 bases; bases outside gene matches: 12. The chain combines TRBV2 with TRBJ2-5; 7 positions match TRBD1. The specimen comprised cultured CD8+ T cells from PBMCs, sampled from culture after CMV antigen stimulation. The receptor comes from a human donor in good health (CMV status not recorded). Some clones in this sample may be carry-over from other donors' samples. CDR3 DNA sequence: TGTGCCAGCAGCCTTAATCAGGGGGTGCAGGAGACCCAGTACTTC. Its translation: CASSLNQGVQETQYF.